The 22 T cell receptor beta chains below all came from one sample that was sequenced in a study of blood T cell repertoires in COVID-19. Profiled with immunoSEQ multiplex PCR; TCRdb holds only in-frame clones, not every one. The sample includes 120,000 or so clones, about 80% of them seen just once. The source material was peripheral blood. All receptors derive from a human donor in a cohort sampled during active COVID-19.

The chain combines TRBV28 with TRBJ1-4; 7 bases line up with TRBD1. The CDR3 extends over 14 amino acids. Germline V lookup: CDR1 MDHEN, CDR2 SYDVKM. J was trimmed by 6 bases and V by 9 bases; bases with no gene match: 10. DNA for the CDR3: TGTGCCAGTCGGACAGGAGGAGGGGATGAAAAACTGTTTTTT. Translated: CASRTGGGDEKLFF. Filled out from reference TRBV28 and TRBJ1-4, the complete variable domain reads DVKVTQSSRYLVKRTGEKVFLECVQDMDHENMFWYRQDPGLGLRLIYFSYDVKMKEKGDIPEGYSVSREKKERFSLILESASTNQTSMYLCASRTGGGDEKLFFGSGTQLSVL.

This clone was seen only a few times. The rearrangement joins TRBV5-1 to TRBJ1-1; 7 nucleotides line up with TRBD1. The CDR3 is made up of 14 amino acids. The junction had 5 bases not matched to a gene; V was cut back by 4 bases and J by 2 bases. Per germline, CDR1 SGHRS and CDR2 YFSETQ. The CDR3: CASSRDSLNTEAFF. CDR3 DNA: TGCGCCAGCAGCCGGGACAGCCTCAACACTGAAGCTTTCTTT.

The CDR3 here is CASSTWEAKNIQYF. CDR3 nucleotide sequence: TGTGCCAGTAGTACGTGGGAGGCCAAAAACATTCAGTACTTC. The V call is TRBV19, the J call TRBJ2-4; D is possibly TRBD2 (5 bases). Germline V gene data show CDR1 as LNHDA and CDR2 as SQIVND (reference sequence). Trimming shortened V by 4 bases and J by 1 base, and 8 bases separated the two germline ends. This CDR3 comprises 14 residues.

CDR3 loop: CASSPRRGLEQYF. The CDR3 region has the DNA TGTGCCAGCAGCCCTAGACGGGGTCTCGAGCAGTACTTC. The gene calls are TRBV27 and TRBJ2-7; D may be TRBD2 (5 bases). In germline, CDR1 is MNHEY, CDR2 SMNVEV (reference sequence). The CDR3 loop spans 13 amino acids. V shed 6 bases and J shed 6 bases, with 15 bases lying between them.

The rearrangement joins TRBV11-2 to TRBJ2-1; a possible D gene is TRBD1 (6 bases). The CDR3 consists of 15 residues. Trimming pared 8 bases from V and 8 bases from J, leaving 22 bases between. Germline assignment: CDR1 SGHAT and CDR2 FQNNGV. The CDR3 is CASGDRDTVRHEQFF. In DNA, the CDR3 is TGTGCCAGCGGTGACCGGGACACCGTTCGCCATGAGCAGTTCTTC.

The gene calls are TRBV28 and TRBJ1-2, with a weak D call TRBD1 (6 bases). Germline lookup yields CDR1 MDHEN and CDR2 SYDVKM. The CDR3 is made up of 15 amino acids. Between the trimmed V and J ends, which lost 6 bases and 0 bases, there was a span of 14 bases. Written as DNA, the CDR3 is TGTGCCAGCAGGCTGGCGGGGGGCGCTAACTATGGCTACACCTTC. Translating it yields CASRLAGGANYGYTF.

The rearrangement uses TRBV5-6 and TRBJ1-1, with 10 bases that match TRBD1. The CDR3 runs 15 residues. Trimming cost V 3 bases and J 0 bases; bases outside gene matches: 2. Per the germline V gene, CDR1 is SGHDT and CDR2 is YYEEEE. CDR3 loop: CASSWDRGMNTEAFF. CDR3 nucleotide sequence: TGTGCCAGCAGCTGGGACAGGGGCATGAACACTGAAGCTTTCTTT.

This chain connects TRBV3-1 (or the pseudogene TRBV3-2) to TRBJ2-2, with 13 bases fitting TRBD2. The length of the CDR3 is 17 residues. The J segment lost 1 base and the V segment lost 1 base, leaving 0 bases of the junction unmatched. Germline CDR1 and CDR2: LGHDT and YNNKEL (reference sequence). CDR3 sequence (DNA): TGTGCCAGCAGCCAAGGACTAGCGGGGGGGAACACCGGGGAGCTGTTTTTT. Translation: CASSQGLAGGNTGELFF.

This clone was seen more than once but under ten times. The rearrangement links TRBV7-6 to TRBJ1-2, with D possibly matching TRBD1 (5 bases). CDR3 length: 13 amino acids. The V and J ends lost 5 bases and 6 bases respectively, with 13 bases between them. Germline V lookup: CDR1 SGHVS, CDR2 FNYEAQ. The CDR3 DNA is TGTGCCAGCAGCCCATACCCGGGGGATGGCTACACCTTC. It is translated as CASSPYPGDGYTF.

The genes are TRBV6-5 and TRBJ1-5; D possibly corresponds to TRBD1 (6 bases). The CDR3 sequence is 13 residues long. Trimming cost V 10 bases and J 5 bases, with 15 bases left between them. Germline CDR1 MNHEY, CDR2 SVGAGI. In nucleotides, the CDR3 is TGTGCCACCATAGGACAGATCGATCAGCCCCAGCATTTT. Amino acids: CATIGQIDQPQHF.

The chain is built from TRBV7-3 and TRBJ2-7, with D possibly matching TRBD1 (6 bases). Germline CDR1 SGHTA, CDR2 FQGTGA. The length of the CDR3 is 13 residues. Trimming removed 5 bases at V and 5 bases at J, with 13 bases between. The CDR3 DNA is TGTGCCAGCAGCAAAGTACAGGGAAACGAGCAGTACTTC. Its protein is CASSKVQGNEQYF.

The chain uses TRBV30 and TRBJ1-1; TRBD1 is a possible D gene (5 bases). The germline CDR1 and CDR2 sequences are GTSNPN and SVGIG (reference sequence). The CDR3 covers 11 residues. Deletions cut 5 bases from V and 7 bases from J, with 11 bases between. CDR3 in DNA: TGTGCCTGGGGTGGGGGGAGTGAAGCTTTCTTT. It yields the protein CAWGGGSEAFF. Variable domain in full (rest from reference TRBV30 and TRBJ1-1): SQTIHQWPATLVQPVGSPLSLECTVEGTSNPNLYWYRQAAGRGLQLLFYSVGIGQISSEVPQNLSASRPQDRQFILSSKKLLLSDSGFYLCAWGGGSEAFFGQGTRLTVV.

This chain links TRBV27 with TRBJ1-2; 10 bases align to TRBD1. The CDR3 is 14 residues long. V shed 4 bases and J 9 bases; nucleotides not matched to a gene: 8. Looked up from germline, CDR1 is MNHEY and CDR2 is SMNVEV (reference sequence). The CDR3 nucleotides read TGTGCCAGCAGTTCACCCGGGACAGGGGAAAGCTACACCTTC. The encoded protein is CASSSPGTGESYTF.

J is TRBJ1-1 and V is TRBV23-1; possible D gene TRBD1, 6 bases. TRBV23-1 is flagged as an ORF with uncertain function. CDR3 length equals 15 residues. Trimming cost V 2 bases and J 5 bases, with 15 bases left between them. The CDR3 DNA reads TGCGCCAGCAGTCAAAATTCAGGGGATGAAACTGAAGCTTTCTTT. It is translated as CASSQNSGDETEAFF.

This clone was seen a handful of times. The chain joins TRBV29-1 to TRBJ2-1, with 8 nucleotides matching TRBD1. The CDR3 extends over 18 amino acids. The germline CDR1 and CDR2 sequences are SQVTM and ANQGSEA. V shed 6 bases, J shed 0 bases, and the junction held 16 bases outside the gene matches. The CDR3 sequence is CSVAATGAATHSYNEQFF. CDR3 bases: TGCAGCGTCGCCGCGACAGGGGCCGCGACTCACTCCTACAATGAGCAGTTCTTC.

The gene calls are TRBV9 and TRBJ1-2; 7 nucleotides align to TRBD1. Unmatched junction bases numbered 10, after V lost 3 bases and J lost 2 bases. From germline, CDR1 is SGDLS and CDR2 YYNGEE. This CDR3 contains 16 residues. The CDR3: CASSAKTGTANYGYTF. The CDR3, as DNA: TGTGCCAGCAGCGCCAAGACCGGGACAGCAAACTATGGCTACACCTTC. Looking up the rest from reference TRBV9 and TRBJ1-2 gives the full variable domain: DSGVTQTPKHLITATGQRVTLRCSPRSGDLSVYWYQQSLDQGLQFLIQYYNGEERAKGNILERFSAQQFPDLHSELNLSSLELGDSALYFCASSAKTGTANYGYTFGSGTRLTVV.

The V and J genes are TRBV10-3 and TRBJ2-1; 8 nucleotides match TRBD1. J gave up 8 bases and V 2 bases, and 2 bases lay outside the gene matches. Germline CDR1 is ENHRY and CDR2 is SYGVKD. CDR3 length equals 13 residues. The chain's CDR3 is CAISEGQGDEQFF. The DNA of the CDR3 is TGTGCCATCAGTGAGGGACAGGGCGATGAGCAGTTCTTC.

J is TRBJ2-3 and V is TRBV9; maybe TRBD2 (6 bases). V gave up 0 bases and J gave up 4 bases, with 9 bases separating them. The CDR3 is 14 residues long. Germline V gives CDR1 SGDLS, CDR2 YYNGEE. CDR3 sequence (DNA): TGTGCCAGCAGCGTAGCTCCGGGGGCAGATACGCAGTATTTT. Its protein is CASSVAPGADTQYF.

The rearrangement uses TRBV6-6 and TRBJ1-6; D may be TRBD1 (6 bases). The V end was cut by 6 bases, the J end by 7 bases, with 16 bases between. CDR1 is MNHNY and CDR2 is SVGAGI in the germline V gene (reference sequence). The CDR3 covers 15 residues. CDR3 protein: CASRPEGQRNSPLHF. The CDR3 DNA reads TGTGCCAGCAGACCCGAAGGACAGAGGAATTCACCCCTCCACTTT.

The gene calls are TRBV6-5 and TRBJ2-4; D is undetermined. Trimming took off 7 bases at V and 9 bases at J, with 16 bases between the two ends. The CDR3 is made up of 13 amino acids. Germline-derived CDR1 and CDR2 are MNHEY and SVGAGI. For the CDR3, the DNA is TGTGCCAGCACCTCCTCCCCCGATAGCATTCAGTACTTC. Residues: CASTSSPDSIQYF.

The chain has TRBV27 and TRBJ2-2; weak D call: TRBD2 (6 bases). The CDR3 is made up of 14 amino acids. Trimming left V 7 bases short and J 4 bases short, with 13 bases between. CDR1 and CDR2 (germline): MNHEY, SMNVEV (reference sequence). The CDR3 region has the DNA TGTGCCAGCACCACCCGGGAGTCCACCGGGGAGCTGTTTTTT. This encodes CASTTRESTGELFF.

The chain employs TRBV19 and TRBJ2-7, with 10 bases matching TRBD2. The CDR3 contains 14 residues. CDR1 is LNHDA, CDR2 SQIVND, per germline (reference sequence). V lost 5 bases and J lost 4; bases outside the gene matches: 5. Here the CDR3 DNA reads TGTGCCAGTAGTGCGGGACTAGCGAATTACGAGCAGTACTTC. As protein: CASSAGLANYEQYF.